One sample yielded the 13 T cell receptor beta chains listed below, sequenced in a study of shared clonotypes between healthy human individuals (dated by TCRdb to 2020 to 2021). To prepare the library, the immunoSEQ multiplex PCR assay was applied. What TCRdb holds here is the immuneACCESS table cut down to in-frame rearrangements. Part of the clones is not present; checked against another copy, under half of the missing clones reflect an unresolved V gene, and the others are unexplained. In all, the sample holds nearly 500,000 clones, and 76% of those were seen once. The biggest ten clones account for 10% to 15% of the sample. The sample was PBMCs. Receptors originate from a woman in her 40s in good health. Some clones in this sample may be carry-over from other donors' samples.

V usage is TRBV30 and J usage is TRBJ2-7; D gene ambiguous. The CDR3 loop spans 11 amino acids. V was pared by 1 base and J by 6 bases, with 7 bases between. Germline loops: CDR1 GTSNPN, CDR2 SVGIG (reference sequence). CDR3 bases: TGTGCCTGGAGTGGGGTTGGCGAGCAGTACTTC. Translation gives CAWSGVGEQYF.

The gene calls are TRBV6-5 and TRBJ1-4, with 7 bases matching TRBD1. The CDR3 has 14 residues. V was clipped by 6 bases and J by 8 bases; unmatched bases: 9. CDR1 is MNHEY, CDR2 SVGAGI, per germline. The DNA of the CDR3 is TGTGCCAGCAGAGCCGGGGACAGTAGGGAAAAACTGTTTTTT. Translated, it gives CASRAGDSREKLFF.

The genes are TRBV19 and TRBJ2-7, with 7 positions matching TRBD2. Germline V gives CDR1 LNHDA, CDR2 SQIVND (reference sequence). J gave up 6 bases and V 5 bases, and 7 bases lay outside the gene matches. This CDR3 spans 13 amino acids. The CDR3 DNA follows: TGTGCCAGTAGTCGGGGGGTGTGGCGCGAGCAGTACTTC. This encodes CASSRGVWREQYF.

V and J are TRBV11-2 and TRBJ1-2, with D unresolved. V lost 3 bases and J lost 3, with 8 bases in between. Germline loops: CDR1 SGHAT, CDR2 FQNNGV. The length of the CDR3 is 13 residues. CDR3 bases: TGTGCCAGCAGCTTGCACCGGGACTATGGCTACACCTTC. This translates into CASSLHRDYGYTF. Based on the CDR3 plus reference TRBV11-2 and TRBJ1-2, the full variable domain is EAGVAQSPRYKIIEKRQSVAFWCNPISGHATLYWYQQILGQGPKLLIQFQNNGVVDDSQLPKDRFSAERLKGVDSTLKIQPAKLEDSAVYLCASSLHRDYGYTFGSGTRLTVV.

The V and J genes are TRBV29-1 and TRBJ2-1; 10 bases fit TRBD2. The CDR3 totals 15 residues. In germline, CDR1 is SQVTM, CDR2 ANQGSEA. Trimming at V came to 7 bases and at J to 9 bases, leaving 15 bases not matched to a gene. CDR3 sequence (DNA): TGCAGCGCCCAAAGAGCGGTAGCGGGAGGAGGTGAGCAGTTCTTC. It codes for CSAQRAVAGGGEQFF.

This clone was recorded many times. The chain couples TRBV29-1 to TRBJ2-7; 11 nucleotides line up with TRBD1. J lost 2 bases, V lost 6 bases, and 6 bases had no gene match. The germline V gene encodes CDR1 SQVTM and CDR2 ANQGSEA. The CDR3 extends over 14 amino acids. The CDR3: CSVQRGQGAYEQYF. The CDR3 region has the DNA TGCAGCGTCCAGAGGGGACAGGGGGCCTACGAGCAGTACTTC.

In nucleotides, the CDR3 is TGTGCCAGCAGCTTAGCGACAGGGAACTATGGCTACACCTTC. This codes for CASSLATGNYGYTF. This rearrangement joins TRBV7-2 to TRBJ1-2, with 7 bases fitting TRBD1. Germline loops: CDR1 SGHTA, CDR2 FQGNSA. The CDR3 length is 14 residues. V gave up 0 bases and J gave up 2 bases; unmatched junction bases: 0.

In regard to this clone: This sequence may be a read error, since a much larger clone differs from it by one base. The gene calls are TRBV5-4 and TRBJ2-3, with 9 bases matching TRBD1. The CDR3 spans 15 residues. Germline CDR1 reads SGHNT; CDR2 reads YYREEE (reference sequence). V dropped 4 bases and J dropped 6; count of bases not matched to a gene: 9. The CDR3 loop is CASSKTGGGVDTQYF. The CDR3 DNA reads TGTGCCAGCAGCAAAACAGGGGGCGGTGTCGATACGCAGTATTTT.

The gene calls are TRBV18 and TRBJ2-7; D not certain. The germline V and J ends were trimmed by 1 base and 1 base, with 5 bases remaining between them. The CDR3 consists of 13 residues. Germline V lookup: CDR1 KGHSH, CDR2 LQKENI. The CDR3 protein is CASSPLTSYEQYF. CDR3 bases: TGTGCCAGCTCACCACTAACGTCCTACGAGCAGTACTTC.

This clone appeared once. The chain employs TRBV15 and TRBJ2-3; D is ambiguous. CDR1 LNHNV and CDR2 YYDKDF come from the germline V gene (reference sequence). Trimming shortened V by 0 bases and J by 1 base, and 11 bases separated the two germline ends. CDR3 length: 16 amino acids. The CDR3 DNA sequence: TGTGCCACCAGCAGAGATCGAAACGGGCGCACAGATACGCAGTATTTT. Translated: CATSRDRNGRTDTQYF.

This clone was counted once. The J gene is TRBJ1-2, the V gene TRBV30, with D possibly matching TRBD1 (6 bases). CDR1 GTSNPN and CDR2 SVGIG come from the germline V gene (reference sequence). Trimming pared 1 base from V and 5 bases from J, leaving 8 bases between. This CDR3 spans 12 amino acids. CDR3 sequence: CAWSAGAYGYTF. The DNA for the CDR3 is TGTGCCTGGAGTGCAGGGGCTTATGGCTACACCTTC. The complete variable domain, with remaining parts taken from reference TRBV30 and TRBJ1-2, reads SQTIHQWPATLVQPVGSPLSLECTVEGTSNPNLYWYRQAAGRGLQLLFYSVGIGQISSEVPQNLSASRPQDRQFILSSKKLLLSDSGFYLCAWSAGAYGYTFGSGTRLTVV.

The chain is built from TRBV18 and TRBJ1-4, with TRBD1 as a possible D gene (5 bases). This CDR3 contains 16 residues. The V end was cut by 3 bases, the J end by 8 bases, with 19 bases between. Germline CDR1 KGHSH, CDR2 LQKENI. Here the CDR3 DNA reads TGTGCCAGCTCACCTTTGGGGCTCTCATCGGGGGAAAAACTGTTTTTT. Protein product: CASSPLGLSSGEKLFF.

This chain links TRBV27 with TRBJ2-2, with a possible D match to TRBD2 (5 bases). Trimming removed 3 bases from V and 6 bases from J, with 14 bases in between. CDR1 and CDR2 (germline): MNHEY, SMNVEV (reference sequence). The CDR3 spans 15 residues. In DNA, the CDR3 is TGTGCCAGCAGTTTCGGGGTCCAGGTCTCCGGGGAGCTGTTTTTT. Residues: CASSFGVQVSGELFF.